This T cell receptor beta chain stems from a study of blood T cell repertoires in COVID-19 (dated by TCRdb to 2019 to 2021). In the study overall: Samples covering the acute and convalescent phases of COVID-19 were provided by collaborators in the United States, Italy and Spain. The prospective study material was composed of cDNA or gDNA derived from T cells, B-cell-depleted T cells, or PBMCs. The dataset comprised deeply sampled blood TCRbeta repertoires from subjects exposed to, actively infected with, or recovered from COVID-19. The repertoires were made available in a free public database intended to serve as a resource for research on the immune response to SARS-CoV-2. Samples came from the ongoing ImmuneRACE study (first 160 participants) plus 1,254 subjects from 6 global collaborators. A de-identified subject ID, COVID-19 status, age in years and sex were almost always included in the sample metadata. Where available, HLA class I and class II types were obtained from metadata supplied by the sample provider rather than from assay-based typing. On the study overall, not on this receptor specifically: The amount of clinical and demographic metadata varied by source and participant and was provided uncurated.

Each collaborating institution followed its own protocols to collect whole blood in K2EDTA tubes. For TCRbeta analysis, collaborators shipped samples in one of three forms: frozen whole blood, isolated PBMCs, or DNA extracted from either of those sample types. With respect to this clone: Its specific antigen is unknown. Base qualities are not at hand, and no much larger clone is one base apart.

TCRbeta CDR3 regions were amplified from genomic DNA by means of the immunoSEQ Assay, a bias-controlled multiplex PCR. The study's own analysis went as follows. Nucleated cell counts per sample were estimated from amplification of reference gene primers within the assay. To quantify the absolute abundance of each unique TCRbeta CDR3 rearrangement, sequence reads were collapsed and filtered. For each sample, productive Simpson clonality was calculated by taking the square root of Simpson's diversity index across productive rearrangements. Imported from immuneACCESS, the table was reduced by TCRdb to in-frame sequences with V and J called. These copies leave out some clones; in studies compared against another copy, an unresolved V gene accounts for under half, and the cause of the remainder is not known. V and J calls and clone size follow that table, whereas D and trimming were derived from the DNA. The sample table contains approximately 98,000 clones; only one count was recorded for 82% of them. Approximately 20% of the sample belongs to the ten largest clones.

The cysteine opens and the phenylalanine closes a CDR3 of 16 amino acids. Of the read, only the CDR3 DNA is kept; its 48 bases are in frame from base 1. For this chain, trimming is 3 bases at the V end and 5 bases at the J end, and the number of junction bases without a gene match is 6. In the germline V gene, CDR1 corresponds to SGHDN and CDR2 to FVKESK. Sequencing was done on a sample of peripheral blood. Rearrangement joined TRBV14 to TRBJ2-1, with 11 central nucleotides matching TRBD2. The clonotype was recovered from an elderly man with acute or convalescent COVID-19. This receptor carries the CDR3 CASSQVASGRNNEQFF. Here is the DNA: TGTGCCAGCAGCCAGGTGGCTAGCGGGAGGAACAATGAGCAGTTCTTC.